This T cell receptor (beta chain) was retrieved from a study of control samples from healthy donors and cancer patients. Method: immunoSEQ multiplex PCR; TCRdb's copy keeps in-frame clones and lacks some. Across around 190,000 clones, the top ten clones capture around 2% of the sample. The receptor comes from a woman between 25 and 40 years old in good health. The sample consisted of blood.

The CDR3 nucleotides read TGTGCCAGCAGCTACATAAACAGGGGAGGTTATGGCTACACCTTC. The encoded protein is CASSYINRGGYGYTF. V and J are TRBV3-1 (or the pseudogene TRBV3-2) and TRBJ1-2, with 7 bases that match TRBD1. Germline V gene lookup returns CDR1 LGHDT and CDR2 YNNKEL (reference sequence). CDR3 length: 15 residues. The junction had 11 bases not matched to a gene; V was cut back by 5 bases and J by 5 bases.